One sample yielded the 21 T cell receptor beta chains listed below, sequenced in a study of blood T cells in healthy people across ages. Primed by a sample-barcoded 5' primer and a J-beta primer mix, a second PCR proceeded for about 7 to 11 cycles. TCRdb passed the 5' RACE reads through MiXCR, listing each CDR3 protein once. The sample carries 1,300,000 or so distinct CDR3 sequences, 45% to 70% recorded once. Sample: blood. These receptors all come from a man aged 18-30 years in good health.

This clonotype was seen a handful of times. The rearrangement joins TRBV15 to TRBJ2-1; no definite D call. V lost 8 bases, J lost 0 bases, and 8 bases lay in between. The CDR3 is 13 residues long. CDR1 LNHNV and CDR2 YYDKDF come from the germline V gene (reference sequence). Here the CDR3 reads CATRRSSYNEQFF. The CDR3 region has the DNA TGTGCCACCCGAAGGAGCTCCTACAATGAGCAGTTCTTC.

The rearrangement joins TRBV19 to TRBJ2-7, with 7 bases lining up with TRBD1. Germline V gene sequence: CDR1 LNHDA, CDR2 SQIVND (reference sequence). The V gene end was trimmed by 10 bases and the J gene end by 4 bases; junction bases not matched to a gene: 10. The CDR3 covers 13 residues. CDR3 sequence reads: CATTGQASYEQYF. The CDR3 nucleotides read TGTGCCACCACCGGACAGGCCAGTTACGAGCAGTACTTC.

V usage is TRBV3-1 and J usage is TRBJ1-2; D unclear. From germline, CDR1 is LGHDT and CDR2 YNNKEL (reference sequence). V lost 0 bases, J lost 4 bases, and 12 bases lay in between. The CDR3 is 15 residues long. The CDR3 DNA sequence: TGTGCCAGCAGCCAAGATTTGGTAGGGATCTATGGCTACACCTTC. Protein sequence: CASSQDLVGIYGYTF. Full variable domain (rest looked up from reference TRBV3-1 and TRBJ1-2): DTAVSQTPKYLVTQMGNDKSIKCEQNLGHDTMYWYKQDSKKFLKIMFSYNNKELIINETVPNRFSPKSPDKAHLNLHINSLELGDSAVYFCASSQDLVGIYGYTFGSGTRLTVV.

CDR3 residues: CASSLSVPSRDEQFF. CDR3 nucleotides: TGTGCCAGCAGTTTATCCGTCCCAAGTAGGGATGAGCAGTTCTTC. The chain couples TRBV27 to TRBJ2-1; no firm D call. The V end was cut by 0 bases, the J end by 8 bases, with 14 bases between. The CDR3 extends over 15 amino acids. Germline CDR1 MNHEY, CDR2 SMNVEV (reference sequence).

This clonotype has a handful of counts. The rearrangement links TRBV5-1 to TRBJ2-7; no reliable D call. The CDR3 consists of 14 residues. V gave up 0 bases and J gave up 3 bases, with 10 bases separating them. Germline V gene sequence: CDR1 SGHRS, CDR2 YFSETQ. CDR3 sequence reads: CASSLVTVNYEQYF. In DNA, the CDR3 is TGCGCCAGCAGCTTGGTGACGGTTAACTACGAGCAGTACTTC.

CDR3 in amino acids: CSARDDSGTVSYEQYF. CDR3 DNA sequence: TGCAGTGCTAGGGACGATAGCGGGACCGTCTCCTACGAGCAGTACTTC. This chain joins TRBV20-1 and TRBJ2-7; TRBD2 matches 8 bases. CDR3 length: 16 residues. Germline assignment: CDR1 DFQATT and CDR2 SNEGSKA (reference sequence). V dropped 3 bases and J dropped 0; count of bases not matched to a gene: 10.

The CDR3 protein is CATGGPHYEQYF. CDR3 nucleotides: TGTGCCACCGGGGGGCCCCACTACGAGCAGTACTTC. The V gene is TRBV28, the J gene TRBJ2-7, with D perhaps matching TRBD2 (7 bases). The CDR3 spans 12 residues. Per germline, CDR1 MDHEN and CDR2 SYDVKM. The V gene lost 10 bases and the J gene lost 3 bases, with 13 bases spanning the gap.

The rearrangement uses TRBV4-1 and TRBJ2-3, with 9 positions matching TRBD2. The J segment lost 0 bases and the V segment lost 2 bases, leaving 3 bases of the junction unmatched. CDR1 is MGHRA and CDR2 is YSYEKL in the germline V gene. This CDR3 is built from 16 residues. The CDR3, as DNA: TGCGCCAGCAGCCAAAGACTAGCGGCTAGCACAGATACGCAGTATTTT. Protein: CASSQRLAASTDTQYF.

The genes are TRBV28 and TRBJ2-1; D gene uncertain. The CDR3 runs 12 residues. Trimming took 5 bases from V and 4 from J, leaving 6 bases between them. The germline V gene encodes CDR1 MDHEN and CDR2 SYDVKM. The chain's CDR3 is CASSKPYNEQFF. The CDR3 DNA reads as TGTGCCAGCAGTAAGCCGTACAATGAGCAGTTCTTC.

In its sample, this clonotype was seen a few times. J is TRBJ2-5 and V is TRBV20-1; 8 bases align to TRBD1. This CDR3 has 13 residues. Germline V CDR1 and CDR2: DFQATT, SNEGSKA (reference sequence). Germline trimming cut 3 bases from V and 4 bases from J; bases unmatched to any gene: 4. The CDR3 nucleotides are TGCAGTGCTAGGGATGACAGGGGAGAGACCCAGTACTTC. It codes for CSARDDRGETQYF.

V usage is TRBV29-1 and J usage is TRBJ2-4; 7 bases fit TRBD1. The J call is doubtful: the DNA matches TRBJ2-7 better. In germline, CDR1 is SQVTM, CDR2 ANQGSEA. This CDR3 is built from 13 residues. The CDR3 spells CSVVSRGLNEQYF. The CDR3, as DNA: TGCAGCGTTGTCTCCAGGGGGTTGAACGAGCAGTACTTC.

The chain employs TRBV4-3 and TRBJ2-1; the match to TRBD1 covers 9 bases. Germline V CDR1 and CDR2: LGHNA, YSLEER. The CDR3 is made up of 17 amino acids. Trimming removed 4 bases from V and 7 bases from J; junction bases left unmatched: 14. CDR3 nucleotide sequence: TGCGCCAGCAGCCCAAAAACTTATAGGACAGGGGCAAATGAGCAGTTCTTC. Translating it yields CASSPKTYRTGANEQFF.

The rearrangement uses TRBV29-1 and TRBJ2-7; the D is unclear. The CDR3 covers 12 residues. With 6 bases removed from V and 3 bases from J, the gap between germline ends came to 12 bases. The germline V gene encodes CDR1 SQVTM and CDR2 ANQGSEA. The CDR3 DNA sequence: TGCAGCGTCGTGGAGCCGATCTACGAGCAGTACTTC. Translating it yields CSVVEPIYEQYF.

The rearrangement uses TRBV20-1 and TRBJ2-7; D not resolved. The CDR3 is 11 residues long. CDR1 and CDR2 (germline): DFQATT, SNEGSKA (reference sequence). Trimming stripped 1 base from V and 5 bases from J, with 6 bases between. CDR3 in DNA: TGCAGTGCTAGAGGGACCGACGAGCAGTACTTC. This translates into CSARGTDEQYF.

The rearrangement joins TRBV5-1 to TRBJ2-3; 9 bases align to TRBD2. Trimming at V came to 6 bases and at J to 4 bases, leaving 6 bases not matched to a gene. The CDR3 is 14 amino acids. Germline CDR1 reads SGHRS; CDR2 reads YFSETQ. Written as DNA, the CDR3 is TGCGCCAGCAAACCTAGCGGGGCCCCAGATACGCAGTATTTT. This codes for CASKPSGAPDTQYF.

V is TRBV25-1 and J is TRBJ2-3; 10 bases agree with TRBD2. Germline CDR1 and CDR2: MGHDK and SYGVNS. Germline trimming cut 1 base from V and 5 bases from J; bases unmatched to any gene: 3. This CDR3 region has 15 residues. CDR3 DNA: TGTGCCAGCAGTGAATTCGGACTAGCGGAAGATACGCAGTATTTT. It yields the protein CASSEFGLAEDTQYF.

CDR3 nucleotides: TGTGCCAGTATGGAACTAGCGGGAGGGCCAAAGGAAGATACGCAGTATTTT. Protein sequence: CASMELAGGPKEDTQYF. V and J are TRBV19 and TRBJ2-3; 13 bases line up with TRBD2. Germline assignment: CDR1 LNHDA and CDR2 SQIVND (reference sequence). Germline trimming cut 7 bases from V and 5 bases from J; bases unmatched to any gene: 12. The CDR3 spans 17 residues.

This clonotype has only one observation. The chain joins TRBV4-3 to TRBJ2-7; the D gene could be TRBD1 or TRBD2 (5 bases each). V dropped 0 bases and J dropped 3 bases, with 18 bases sitting between them. CDR1 is LGHNA and CDR2 is YSLEER in the germline V gene. The CDR3 is 17 residues long. Written as DNA, the CDR3 is TGCGCCAGCAGCCAAGACGAGCTGGGGACGGAGTACTACGAGCAGTACTTC. This encodes CASSQDELGTEYYEQYF.

There are a few counts of this clonotype. The J gene is TRBJ2-7, the V gene TRBV7-2; a weak D match, TRBD2 (5 bases). Per the germline V gene, CDR1 is SGHTA and CDR2 is FQGNSA. There are 14 residues in the CDR3. V was trimmed by 5 bases and J by 4 bases, leaving 15 bases between them. This CDR3 is CASSPGGSRYEQYF. DNA of the CDR3: TGTGCCAGCAGCCCAGGAGGTTCCCGTTACGAGCAGTACTTC.

The chain carries TRBV4-3 and TRBJ2-2, with a tentative D call TRBD1 (6 bases). The CDR3 covers 16 residues. Germline assignment: CDR1 LGHNA and CDR2 YSLEER. V lost 0 bases, J lost 3 bases, and 11 bases lay in between. The CDR3 DNA sequence: TGCGCCAGCAGCCAAGATTGGGGGCCCTACACCGGGGAGCTGTTTTTT. The encoded protein is CASSQDWGPYTGELFF.

The chain has TRBV29-1 and TRBJ2-1; unclear D gene. The germline V gene encodes CDR1 SQVTM and CDR2 ANQGSEA. This CDR3 is built from 14 residues. V was pared by 6 bases and J by 0 bases, with 12 bases between. CDR3 residues: CSVEQRSSYNEQFF. Written as DNA, the CDR3 is TGCAGCGTCGAACAGCGAAGCTCCTACAATGAGCAGTTCTTC.